This T cell receptor (beta chain) came from a study of T cells expressing NK-cell markers. Study background: Within the sequenced cohort of eight donors, seven exhibited HCMV seropositivity and one was seronegative. Study-level points and caveats: No clear determination of HCMV specificity was made for expanded NKG2C+ T cell clones.

CDR1 and CDR2 (germline): SGHRS, YFSETQ. The CDR3 contains 16 residues. Researchers built TCR beta cDNA using 5'RACE template switching with UMIs. TCRdb reprocessed the 5' RACE reads, with one entry per CDR3 protein and no DNA. The sample table includes approximately 460,000 distinct CDR3 sequences. In the case of this clonotype: Antigen specificity is unknown.

The chain has TRBV5-1 and TRBJ2-5; the D gene TCRdb calls, TRBD2, cannot be checked with no DNA. This sequence originates from a woman between 18 and 70 years old in good health. Sequencing was done on a sample of blood T cells: a sorted CD56 or NKG2C T cell subset, CD4+ or CD8+ T cells, or bulk PBMC T cells (not recorded which). CDR3 sequence: CASSSLAGVISETQYF.